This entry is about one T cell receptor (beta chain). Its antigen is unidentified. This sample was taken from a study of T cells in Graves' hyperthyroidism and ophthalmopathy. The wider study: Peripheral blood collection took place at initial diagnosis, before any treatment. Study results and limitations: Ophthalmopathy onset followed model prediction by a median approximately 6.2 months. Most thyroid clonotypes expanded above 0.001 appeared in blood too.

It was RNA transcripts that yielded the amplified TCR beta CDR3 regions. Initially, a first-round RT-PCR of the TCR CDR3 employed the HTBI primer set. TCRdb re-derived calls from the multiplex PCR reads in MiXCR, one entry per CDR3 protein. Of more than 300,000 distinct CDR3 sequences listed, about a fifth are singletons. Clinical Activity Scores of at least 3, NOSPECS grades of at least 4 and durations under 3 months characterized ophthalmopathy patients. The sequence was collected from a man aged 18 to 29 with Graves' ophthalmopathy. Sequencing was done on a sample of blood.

The CDR3 bases are TGTGCCAGCAGCCCCCTAGGGAGCGGGGGGGATACGCAGTATTTT. Translated: CASSPLGSGGDTQYF. The rearrangement joins TRBV9 to TRBJ2-3, with TRBD2 matching 9 bases. The CDR3 consists of 15 residues. The V gene's germline CDR1 is SGDLS and CDR2 YYNGEE. The junction had 9 bases not matched to a gene; V was cut back by 4 bases and J by 6 bases.